The T cell receptor beta chain under discussion was sequenced for a study of cytomegalovirus exposure and HLA in healthy donors. V lost 0 bases, J lost 3 bases, and 18 bases lay in between. CDR1 and CDR2 (germline): LNHDA, SQIVND (reference sequence). This CDR3 spans 18 amino acids. Use of 60 Vbeta and 13 Jbeta primers characterized the PCR. The repertoire was sequenced with immunoSEQ multiplex PCR; TCRdb's copy has only in-frame clones and lacks some. The sample consists of 90,000 to 110,000 clones, under 85% of them appearing once. The chain recombines TRBV19 with TRBJ1-5, with unresolved D. Material: PBMCs. This clonotype was obtained from a woman aged 35 to 49 in good health and CMV-seropositive. CDR3 coding DNA: TGTGCCAGTAGTATAGACCCCTCCGTGAGGGCGGCCAATCAGCCCCAGCATTTT. Its protein is CASSIDPSVRAANQPQHF.